The 30 T cell receptor beta chains below come from one sample, sequenced in a study of T-cell memory formation after mild COVID-19. TCRdb independently ran MiXCR on the 5' RACE reads; one entry per CDR3 protein. The profile covers fewer than 150,000 distinct CDR3 sequences, with 13% to 15% appearing a single time and more than 25% taken by the ten largest. The source material was PBMCs or a T cell subset sorted from them (not recorded which). These receptors were collected from an adult woman who had mild COVID-19 (a few samples of this study predate the infection). Cell type and time point are not known.

This clonotype has just a few counts. The gene calls are TRBV4-1 and TRBJ2-5, with TRBD2 as a possible D gene (6 bases). V lost 0 bases to trimming and J lost 4 bases, with 12 bases between them. The CDR3 has 15 residues. Germline V gene sequence: CDR1 MGHRA, CDR2 YSYEKL. In DNA form, the CDR3 reads TGCGCCAGCAGCCAAGATCCCGGGACTGTAGAGACCCAGTACTTC. It yields the protein CASSQDPGTVETQYF.

The chain employs TRBV5-6 and TRBJ2-7; D is ambiguous. The germline V gene encodes CDR1 SGHDT and CDR2 YYEEEE. The CDR3 runs 13 residues. Trimming shortened V by 0 bases and J by 5 bases, and 9 bases separated the two germline ends. In DNA, the CDR3 is TGTGCCAGCAGCTTGGAATCAAACGACGAGCAGTACTTC. Translating gives CASSLESNDEQYF.

This clonotype was seen more than once but under ten times. The chain has TRBV7-8 and TRBJ1-5; D gene ambiguous. Germline loops: CDR1 SGHVS, CDR2 FQNEAQ. V was pared by 7 bases and J by 1 base, with 11 bases between. The CDR3 spans 14 residues. The CDR3 sequence: CASNQVKSNQPQHF. For the CDR3, the DNA is TGTGCCAGCAACCAGGTCAAGAGCAATCAGCCCCAGCATTTT.

In its sample, this clonotype was seen a few times. The chain recombines TRBV6-2 or TRBV6-3 with TRBJ2-3; TRBD2 matches at 14 bases. Per germline, CDR1 MNHEY and CDR2 SVGEGT. V trimming: 4 bases; J trimming: 6 bases; junction bases outside the gene matches: 18. The CDR3 is 20 amino acids. The CDR3: CASSSGSWTSGGSLADTQYF. In DNA form, the CDR3 reads TGTGCCAGCAGTTCCGGTTCTTGGACTAGCGGGGGGAGTTTAGCCGATACGCAGTATTTT.

The chain uses TRBV5-6 and TRBJ2-1, with D possibly being TRBD1 (6 bases). Germline V gene lookup returns CDR1 SGHDT and CDR2 YYEEEE. The CDR3 is 17 residues long. Trimming took off 5 bases at V and 4 bases at J, with 22 bases between the two ends. The CDR3 DNA is TGTGCCAGCAGTGATAACCCCGGGACACAATATTACAATGAGCAGTTCTTC. Encoded protein: CASSDNPGTQYYNEQFF.

This clonotype was detected a few times. This chain uses TRBV7-6 with TRBJ2-2; 9 nucleotides line up with TRBD1. CDR3 length equals 17 residues. The germline V gene has CDR1 SGHVS and CDR2 FNYEAQ. Germline trimming cut 5 bases from V and 3 bases from J; bases unmatched to any gene: 10. CDR3 bases: TGTGCCAGCAGCGCTGGAGGGACAGGGTATTACACCGGGGAGCTGTTTTTT. This sequence encodes CASSAGGTGYYTGELFF.

This clonotype showed up just a few times. The V call is TRBV27, the J call TRBJ2-7; D remains ambiguous. This CDR3 is built from 13 residues. With 0 bases removed from V and 5 bases from J, the gap between germline ends came to 8 bases. Germline-derived CDR1 and CDR2 are MNHEY and SMNVEV (reference sequence). In DNA form, the CDR3 reads TGTGCCAGCAGTTTATCGAGTTTCCACGAGCAGTACTTC. This codes for CASSLSSFHEQYF.

The gene calls are TRBV12-3 or TRBV12-4 and TRBJ2-7; D uncertain. The CDR3 runs to 12 residues. V lost 3 bases to trimming and J lost 3 bases, with 6 bases between them. Written as DNA, the CDR3 is TGTGCCAGCAGTTTGTCAGACTACGAGCAGTACTTC. Its protein is CASSLSDYEQYF.

This clonotype was counted a few times. The chain joins TRBV14 to TRBJ2-7, with 7 bases identical to TRBD1. The CDR3 runs to 13 residues. The germline V gene encodes CDR1 SGHDN and CDR2 FVKESK. With 3 bases clipped from V and 5 bases from J, the junction kept 4 bases outside the gene matches. The DNA for the CDR3 is TGTGCCAGCAGCCAGGGACAGAACCACGAGCAGTACTTC. It is translated as CASSQGQNHEQYF.

The chain recombines TRBV5-4 with TRBJ2-3; 9 nucleotides line up with TRBD2. CDR1 and CDR2 (germline): SGHNT, YYREEE (reference sequence). The V gene end was trimmed by 1 base and the J gene end by 2 bases; junction bases not matched to a gene: 5. This CDR3 contains 16 residues. The CDR3 DNA sequence: TGTGCCAGCAGCTTGCGGCTAGCGGGATTCACAGATACGCAGTATTTT. It specifies CASSLRLAGFTDTQYF.

There are a few counts of this clonotype. The chain recombines TRBV12-3 or TRBV12-4 with TRBJ2-3; D is unclear. CDR3 size: 12 residues. V was shortened by 5 bases and J by 9 bases, with 12 bases between the two germline ends. CDR3 sequence reads: CASSLQGPTQYF. The CDR3 nucleotides are TGTGCCAGCAGTCTTCAAGGCCCCACGCAGTATTTT.

In this sample, this clonotype turned up many times. CDR3 protein: CASSEGLADKFSYEQYF. In DNA form, the CDR3 reads TGCGCCAGCAGCGAGGGACTAGCGGACAAATTCTCCTACGAGCAGTACTTC. The chain uses TRBV5-1 and TRBJ2-7; TRBD2 aligns across 11 bases. Trimming took 4 bases from V and 0 from J; bases not matched to a gene: 9. This CDR3 spans 17 amino acids. CDR1 and CDR2 from the germline V gene are SGHRS and YFSETQ.

The chain's CDR3 is CASSFERTRQETQYF. For the CDR3, the DNA is TGTGCCAGCAGCTTTGAGAGGACCCGACAAGAGACCCAGTACTTC. The chain joins TRBV11-2 to TRBJ2-5, with D unclear. V gave up 3 bases and J gave up 2 bases, with 13 bases separating them. The germline V gene has CDR1 SGHAT and CDR2 FQNNGV. This CDR3 comprises 15 residues. The full variable domain, in which reference TRBV11-2 and TRBJ2-5 provide the parts outside the CDR3, is EAGVAQSPRYKIIEKRQSVAFWCNPISGHATLYWYQQILGQGPKLLIQFQNNGVVDDSQLPKDRFSAERLKGVDSTLKIQPAKLEDSAVYLCASSFERTRQETQYFGPGTRLLVL.

This clonotype was detected ten times or more. The V call is TRBV7-9, the J call TRBJ2-5; no definite D call. Germline V gene sequence: CDR1 SEHNR, CDR2 FQNEAQ (reference sequence). The CDR3 runs 13 residues. The V end was cut by 4 bases, the J end by 4 bases, with 10 bases between. The CDR3 DNA sequence: TGTGCCAGCAGCTCCTCTCCTAGAGAGACCCAGTACTTC. The encoded protein is CASSSSPRETQYF.

This clonotype was detected ten times or more. The CDR3 nucleotides are TGTGCCAGCAGTTACTCGTCACAGGGGATTAGCATGAACACTGAAGCTTTCTTT. It translates to CASSYSSQGISMNTEAFF. The rearrangement uses TRBV6-2 or TRBV6-3 and TRBJ1-1; TRBD1 agrees at 7 bases. The CDR3 extends over 18 amino acids. Per germline, CDR1 MNHEY and CDR2 SVGEGT. V was clipped by 0 bases and J by 0 bases; unmatched bases: 10.

This clonotype was detected only a few times. One junction end disagrees with the germline gene, perhaps due to a read error. V usage is TRBV12-3 or TRBV12-4 and J usage is TRBJ1-1; D remains ambiguous. The CDR3 extends over 12 amino acids. The DNA for the CDR3 is TGTGCCAGCAGTTGGGTGAACAATGAAGCTTTCTTT. This translates into CASSWVNNEAFF.

This clonotype was detected only a few times. This sequence joins TRBV5-6 and TRBJ2-3; 14 positions match TRBD2. V dropped 3 bases and J dropped 5; count of bases not matched to a gene: 5. The CDR3 is made up of 16 amino acids. Per germline, CDR1 SGHDT and CDR2 YYEEEE. The DNA of the CDR3 is TGTGCCAGCAGCTCTGGACTAGCGGGGGGCAGAGATACGCAGTATTTT. Amino acids: CASSSGLAGGRDTQYF.

This clonotype was detected a few times. V and J are TRBV6-5 and TRBJ2-3; no clear D. The CDR3 covers 14 residues. Germline values: CDR1 MNHEY, CDR2 SVGAGI. V was shortened by 8 bases and J by 0 bases, with 12 bases between the two germline ends. The CDR3, as DNA: TGTGCCAGCGCGGCAAACCCTAGCACAGATACGCAGTATTTT. Protein: CASAANPSTDTQYF.

This clonotype was counted between two and nine times. The V gene is TRBV5-1, the J gene TRBJ2-3; 8 bases are a match to TRBD2. V dropped 4 bases and J dropped 2; count of bases not matched to a gene: 12. Germline CDR1 and CDR2: SGHRS and YFSETQ. This CDR3 contains 17 residues. CDR3 loop: CASSLSPLAVTTDTQYF. The CDR3 nucleotides read TGCGCCAGCAGCCTTTCCCCACTAGCGGTGACCACAGATACGCAGTATTTT.

This clonotype has only a few counts. The chain has TRBV20-1 and TRBJ2-1; 7 bases agree with TRBD2. Losses at the gene ends were 5 bases for V and 5 bases for J; bases not matched to a gene: 12. In germline, CDR1 is DFQATT, CDR2 SNEGSKA (reference sequence). This CDR3 is 15 amino acids long. CDR3 residues: CSAGADGGSNNEQFF. CDR3 DNA sequence: TGCAGTGCTGGGGCTGATGGCGGGAGCAACAATGAGCAGTTCTTC.

The CDR3 bases are TGTGCCAGCGGGGTCACCGGGGAGCTGTTTTTT. It specifies CASGVTGELFF. The genes are TRBV13 and TRBJ2-2; D not resolved. Germline V gene data show CDR1 as PRHDT and CDR2 as FYEKMQ (reference sequence). V lost 8 bases and J 4 bases, leaving 5 bases between the germline ends. The CDR3 is 11 residues long.

The chain uses TRBV7-8 and TRBJ2-3; D may be TRBD1 or TRBD2 (7 bases each). Per germline, CDR1 SGHVS and CDR2 FQNEAQ. The V and J ends lost 7 bases and 4 bases respectively, with 21 bases between them. This CDR3 region has 16 residues. The chain's CDR3 is CASNLRAGGGPDTQYF. CDR3 bases: TGTGCCAGCAATCTCCGTGCAGGGGGGGGGCCAGATACGCAGTATTTT. Variable domain in full (rest from reference TRBV7-8 and TRBJ2-3): GAGVSQSPRYKVAKRGQDVALRCDPISGHVSLFWYQQALGQGPEFLTYFQNEAQLDKSGLPSDRFFAERPEGSVSTLKIQRTQQEDSAVYLCASNLRAGGGPDTQYFGPGTRLTVL.

The CDR3 loop is CASSALGQGVGNTIYF. As DNA, the CDR3 is TGTGCCAGCAGCGCGCTGGGACAGGGAGTCGGAAACACCATATATTTT. This sequence joins TRBV7-9 and TRBJ1-3; 9 nucleotides match TRBD1. Germline V gene data show CDR1 as SEHNR and CDR2 as FQNEAQ (reference sequence). V lost 5 bases to trimming and J lost 4 bases; unmatched junction nucleotides: 9. The CDR3 runs to 16 residues.

The genes are TRBV7-9 and TRBJ2-5; D call uncertain. Looked up from germline, CDR1 is SEHNR and CDR2 is FQNEAQ (reference sequence). The CDR3 loop spans 11 amino acids. V gave up 5 bases and J gave up 1 base, with 2 bases separating them. The CDR3 spells CASSVQETQYF. The CDR3 DNA reads as TGTGCCAGCAGCGTCCAAGAGACCCAGTACTTC.

Only a few counts were recorded for this clonotype. J is TRBJ1-2 and V is TRBV4-1; unclear D gene. CDR1 and CDR2 (germline): MGHRA, YSYEKL. This CDR3 is 14 amino acids long. V was pared by 4 bases and J by 6 bases, with 15 bases between. The CDR3 reads CASSPEASMDGYTF. The CDR3 coding sequence is TGCGCCAGCAGCCCAGAGGCGAGTATGGATGGCTACACCTTC.

This clonotype was seen only a few times. The rearrangement links TRBV29-1 to TRBJ2-7, with a weak D call TRBD1 (5 bases). This CDR3 is built from 12 residues. Germline loops: CDR1 SQVTM, CDR2 ANQGSEA. V lost 7 bases and J 5 bases, leaving 15 bases between the germline ends. The CDR3 loop reads CSASGPYNEQYF. In DNA form, the CDR3 reads TGCAGCGCCTCAGGGCCGTACAACGAGCAGTACTTC.

This clonotype was detected a few times. This chain connects TRBV5-1 to TRBJ1-1, with unresolved D. The V gene's germline CDR1 is SGHRS and CDR2 YFSETQ. CDR3 length: 14 amino acids. Trimming cost V 4 bases and J 7 bases, with 17 bases left between them. This chain's CDR3 is CASSPGGRSFEAFF. CDR3 coding DNA: TGCGCCAGCAGCCCGGGAGGTCGCAGCTTTGAAGCTTTCTTT. Drawing the rest from reference TRBV5-1 and TRBJ1-1, the complete variable domain is KAGVTQTPRYLIKTRGQQVTLSCSPISGHRSVSWYQQTPGQGLQFLFEYFSETQRNKGNFPGRFSGRQFSNSRSEMNVSTLELGDSALYLCASSPGGRSFEAFFGQGTRLTVV.

This clonotype was seen a few times. For the CDR3, the DNA is TGTGCCAGCAGCCCCCGGACTAGCGTGAGCTCCTACGAGCAGTACTTC. Translating it yields CASSPRTSVSSYEQYF. This sequence joins TRBV7-9 and TRBJ2-7; 9 nucleotides line up with TRBD2. This CDR3 region has 16 residues. J was trimmed by 0 bases and V by 5 bases; bases with no gene match: 8. The V gene's germline CDR1 is SEHNR and CDR2 FQNEAQ (reference sequence).

This chain uses TRBV2 with TRBJ2-7; D not resolved. Germline CDR1 SNHLY, CDR2 FYNNEI. V dropped 1 base and J dropped 2 bases, with 12 bases sitting between them. The CDR3 has 15 residues. The CDR3 coding sequence is TGTGCCAGCAGTGAAGGGGCTCCCCCCACCTACGAGCAGTACTTC. Its translation is CASSEGAPPTYEQYF.

This clonotype occurred many times. V and J are TRBV12-3 or TRBV12-4 and TRBJ2-2; D unresolved. V lost 3 bases and J 3 bases, leaving 2 bases between the germline ends. The CDR3 totals 12 residues. CDR3 nucleotide sequence: TGTGCCAGCAGTTTCGACACCGGGGAGCTGTTTTTT. The encoded protein is CASSFDTGELFF.